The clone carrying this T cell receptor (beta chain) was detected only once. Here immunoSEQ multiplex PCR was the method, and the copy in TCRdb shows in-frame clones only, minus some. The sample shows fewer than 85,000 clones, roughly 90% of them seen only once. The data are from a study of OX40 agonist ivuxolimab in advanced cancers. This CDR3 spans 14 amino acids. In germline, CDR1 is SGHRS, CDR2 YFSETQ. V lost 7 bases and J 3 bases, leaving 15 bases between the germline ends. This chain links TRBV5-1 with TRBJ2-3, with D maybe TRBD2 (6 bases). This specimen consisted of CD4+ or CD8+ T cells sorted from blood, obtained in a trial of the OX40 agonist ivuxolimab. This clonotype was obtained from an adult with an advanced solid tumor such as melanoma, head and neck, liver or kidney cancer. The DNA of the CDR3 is TGCGCCAGCCGGGGAGGCGGGTCAACAGATACGCAGTATTTT. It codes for CASRGGGSTDTQYF.